This entry is about one T cell receptor beta chain. The antigen is not known. CDR3 length: 12 amino acids. CDR1 and CDR2 (germline): GTSNPN, SVGIG (reference sequence). V was pared by 4 bases and J by 1 base, with 6 bases between. Some clones are missing from TCRdb's copy, which holds only in-frame ones; the method was immunoSEQ multiplex PCR. The sample yields some 99,000 clones, about 88% seen once. The sample belongs to a study of T cell responses to AZD1222 COVID-19 vaccine. Study information: It was second doses at about 4 or about 12 weeks that were pooled. Broader study findings: Most donors were white British and more were female, and clonal diversity was possibly underestimated. A reported finding is that nearly half of spike-specific TCRs target unmutated variant regions. Among vaccine-associated CD4 TCRs, coverage spanned spike, with dominance at 160-218 and 743-854.

The rearrangement joins TRBV30 to TRBJ2-3, with no clear D. The sequence derives from an adult in good health. The sample here was peripheral blood, taken on day 0 of AZD1222 vaccination. The CDR3 DNA reads as TGTGCCTGGACCAGTGGCACAGATACGCAGTATTTT. Translated, it gives CAWTSGTDTQYF.